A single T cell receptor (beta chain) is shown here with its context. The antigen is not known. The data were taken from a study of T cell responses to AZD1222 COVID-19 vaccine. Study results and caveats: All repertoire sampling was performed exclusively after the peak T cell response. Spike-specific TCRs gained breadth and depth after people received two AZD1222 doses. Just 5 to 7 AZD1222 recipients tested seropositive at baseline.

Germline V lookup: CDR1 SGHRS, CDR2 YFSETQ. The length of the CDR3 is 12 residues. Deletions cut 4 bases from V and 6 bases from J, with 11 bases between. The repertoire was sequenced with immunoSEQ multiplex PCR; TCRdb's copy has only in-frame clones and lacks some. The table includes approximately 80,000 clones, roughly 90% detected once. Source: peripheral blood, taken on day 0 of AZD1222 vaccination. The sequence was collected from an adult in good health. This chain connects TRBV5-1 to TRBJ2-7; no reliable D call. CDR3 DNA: TGCGCCAGCAGCCCCGAAAGGAGCGAGCAGTACTTC. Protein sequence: CASSPERSEQYF.